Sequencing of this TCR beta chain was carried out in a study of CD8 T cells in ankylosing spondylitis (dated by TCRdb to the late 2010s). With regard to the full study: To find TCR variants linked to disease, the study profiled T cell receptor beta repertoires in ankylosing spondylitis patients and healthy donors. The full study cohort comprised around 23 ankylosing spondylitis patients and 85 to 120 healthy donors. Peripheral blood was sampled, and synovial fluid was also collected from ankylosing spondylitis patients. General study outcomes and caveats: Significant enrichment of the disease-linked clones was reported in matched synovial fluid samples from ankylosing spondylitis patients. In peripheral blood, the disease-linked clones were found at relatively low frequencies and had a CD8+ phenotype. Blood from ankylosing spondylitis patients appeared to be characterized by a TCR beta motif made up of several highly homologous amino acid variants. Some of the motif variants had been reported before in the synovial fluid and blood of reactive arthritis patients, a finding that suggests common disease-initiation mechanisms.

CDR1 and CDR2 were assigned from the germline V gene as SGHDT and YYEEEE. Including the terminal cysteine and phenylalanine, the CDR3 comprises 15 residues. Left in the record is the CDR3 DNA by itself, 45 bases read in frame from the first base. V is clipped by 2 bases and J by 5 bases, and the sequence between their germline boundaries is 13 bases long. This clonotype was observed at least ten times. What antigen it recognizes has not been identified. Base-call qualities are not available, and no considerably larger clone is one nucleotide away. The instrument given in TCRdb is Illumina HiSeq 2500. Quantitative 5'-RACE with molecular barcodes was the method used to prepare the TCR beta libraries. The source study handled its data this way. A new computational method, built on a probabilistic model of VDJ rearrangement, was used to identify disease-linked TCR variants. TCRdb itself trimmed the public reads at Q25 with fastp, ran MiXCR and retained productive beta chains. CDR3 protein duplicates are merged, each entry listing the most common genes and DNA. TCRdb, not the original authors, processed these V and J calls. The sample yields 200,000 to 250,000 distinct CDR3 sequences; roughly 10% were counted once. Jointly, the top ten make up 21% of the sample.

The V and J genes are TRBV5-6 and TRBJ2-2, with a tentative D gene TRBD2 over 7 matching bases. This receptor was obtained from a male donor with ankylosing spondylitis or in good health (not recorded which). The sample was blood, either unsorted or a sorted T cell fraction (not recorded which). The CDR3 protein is CASSLWGGETGELFF. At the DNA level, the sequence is TGTGCCAGCAGCTTATGGGGGGGCGAAACCGGGGAGCTGTTTTTT.